This T cell receptor beta chain was profiled in a study of CD8+ T cells in alopecia areata. Study-level information: Those treated were given oral tofacitinib at 5 to 10 mg twice daily.

Comment on this clone: No antigen is known for it.

The CDR3 is 16 amino acids. Germline CDR1 SGHRS, CDR2 YFSETQ. The J segment lost 7 bases and the V segment lost 3 bases, leaving 11 bases of the junction unmatched. Findings and limits, study-wide: Alopecia totalis/universalis scalp especially showed more expanded CD8+ clones than normal scalp.

From PBMCs, CD4+ and CD8+ T cells were sorted. cDNA reverse transcribed from extracted RNA served as the sequencing template. Clones were read by immunoSEQ multiplex PCR, and TCRdb kept only the in-frame ones, dropping some. The profile shows 250,000 or so clones, under 70% of them singletons. The TCR was taken from a human donor with alopecia areata. The chain is built from TRBV5-1 and TRBJ1-2; 11 bases map to TRBD1. The source was CD4+ T cells sorted from blood, collected at week 0. In DNA, the CDR3 is TGCGCCAGCAGCTCATTTCCGGGACAGGGGGATTCTGGCTACACCTTC. Protein: CASSSFPGQGDSGYTF. Using reference TRBV5-1 and TRBJ1-2 for the parts outside the CDR3, the full variable domain is KAGVTQTPRYLIKTRGQQVTLSCSPISGHRSVSWYQQTPGQGLQFLFEYFSETQRNKGNFPGRFSGRQFSNSRSEMNVSTLELGDSALYLCASSSFPGQGDSGYTFGSGTRLTVV.